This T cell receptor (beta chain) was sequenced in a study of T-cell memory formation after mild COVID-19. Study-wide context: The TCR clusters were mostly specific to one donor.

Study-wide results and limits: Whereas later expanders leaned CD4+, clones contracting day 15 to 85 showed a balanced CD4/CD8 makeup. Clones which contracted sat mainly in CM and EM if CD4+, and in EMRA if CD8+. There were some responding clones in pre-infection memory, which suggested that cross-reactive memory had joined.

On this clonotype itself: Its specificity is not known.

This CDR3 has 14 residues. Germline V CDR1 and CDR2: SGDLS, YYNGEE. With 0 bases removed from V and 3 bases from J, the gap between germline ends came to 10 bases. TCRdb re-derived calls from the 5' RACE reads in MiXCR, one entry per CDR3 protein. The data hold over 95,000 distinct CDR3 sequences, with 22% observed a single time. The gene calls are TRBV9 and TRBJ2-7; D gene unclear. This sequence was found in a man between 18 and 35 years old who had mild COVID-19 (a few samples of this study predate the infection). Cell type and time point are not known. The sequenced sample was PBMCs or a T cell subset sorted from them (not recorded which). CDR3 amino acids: CASSVAASHYEQYF. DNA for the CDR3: TGTGCCAGCAGCGTAGCTGCCAGCCACTACGAGCAGTACTTC.